This TCR beta chain was sequenced during a study of blood T cell repertoires in COVID-19. About the research overall: Both acute and convalescent COVID-19 samples were obtained from the United States, Italy and Spain. PBMCs, B-cell-depleted T cells, or T cells provided the cDNA or gDNA that made up the material.

Original handling: Amplification of reference gene primers was used by the study to estimate nucleated cell counts. Libraries were prepared by immunoSEQ multiplex PCR; TCRdb keeps only in-frame clonotypes and omits some of them. V and J calls plus clone size are reproduced from that table; the DNA served to infer D and trimming. The sample records around 150,000 clones, approximately 75% being singletons. This CDR3 spans 14 amino acids. V shed 5 bases and J 6 bases; nucleotides not matched to a gene: 5. The germline V gene has CDR1 MNHEY and CDR2 SMNVEV (reference sequence). The chain joins TRBV27 to TRBJ2-7, with TRBD1 matching 12 bases. The receptor's source is a human donor in a cohort sampled during active COVID-19. The sample taken for sequencing was peripheral blood. CDR3 amino acids: CASSQRDRGREQYF. CDR3 DNA: TGTGCCAGCAGTCAACGGGACAGGGGGCGCGAGCAGTACTTC.